One TCR beta chain is described in this entry. Its antigen is still unknown. This sample stems from a study of human thymus T cells. V shed 7 bases and J shed 5 bases, with 11 bases lying between them. Germline V gene lookup returns CDR1 DFQATT and CDR2 SNEGSKA (reference sequence). CDR3 length equals 11 residues. Overall study findings and caveats: Highly overlapping thymic repertoires in unrelated individuals were reported by related research. Apparent skewing of V and J gene usage characterized both thymic and blood repertoires.

TCRdb keeps only in-frame clones here, not all; method: immunoSEQ multiplex PCR. The sample lists 55,000 to 85,000 clones, roughly 95% occurring once. Obtained as resections during corrective heart surgery, the thymus tissue was then studied. This clonotype was obtained from a girl younger than two with a congenital heart defect but otherwise immunologically healthy. The rearrangement joins TRBV20-1 to TRBJ2-5; D perhaps matches TRBD2 (5 bases). Material for sequencing was thymus tissue. In nucleotides, the CDR3 is TGCAGTGTGCTTGGGGAGGAGACCCAGTACTTC. This gives the protein CSVLGEETQYF.